These T cell receptor beta chains were read from a single sample in a study of T cell changes during pregnancy in multiple sclerosis. TCRdb's table, derived via immunoSEQ multiplex PCR, lists solely in-frame clones and lacks some. The sample consists of tens of thousands of clones, 75% to 95% of them appearing once. The source material was peripheral blood, sampled in the third trimester of pregnancy. Receptors originate from a female donor in good health, enrolled as a control in a pregnancy study. The CDR3 runs from the conserved cysteine through the conserved F or W. Fields, in order: clone size, D gene, V gene, J gene, CDR3 protein, CDR3 DNA. A D gene is named only where the DNA matches it firmly. For some rows the clone size is stated as once, few or many, or as a class when expanded; others skip it.

clone size: NA; D gene: NA; V gene: TRBV13; J gene: TRBJ1-6; CDR3 protein: CASSLVSGSNSPLHF; CDR3 DNA: TGTGCCAGCAGCTTAGTTTCGGGGTCGAATTCACCCCTCCACTTT
clone size: NA; D gene: TRBD2; V gene: TRBV6-1; J gene: TRBJ2-7; CDR3 protein: CASAFSGRFSEQYF; CDR3 DNA: TGTGCCAGTGCCTTTAGCGGGAGGTTTTCGGAGCAGTACTTC
clone size: NA; D gene: NA; V gene: TRBV5-4; J gene: TRBJ2-6; CDR3 protein: CASFNPGGANVLTF; CDR3 DNA: TGTGCCAGCTTCAATCCCGGGGGGGCCAACGTCCTGACTTTC
clone size: NA; D gene: TRBD2; V gene: TRBV4-2; J gene: TRBJ2-1; CDR3 protein: CASSQGSGTSGYNEQFF; CDR3 DNA: TGTGCCAGCAGCCAAGGTTCCGGGACTAGCGGATACAATGAGCAGTTCTTC
clone size: NA; D gene: TRBD1; V gene: TRBV5-6; J gene: TRBJ1-2; CDR3 protein: CASSFRERQGRIHGYTF; CDR3 DNA: TGTGCCAGCAGCTTCAGAGAACGACAGGGCCGGATCCATGGCTACACCTTC
clone size: NA; D gene: NA; V gene: TRBV28; J gene: TRBJ2-1; CDR3 protein: CASSPSPGQKGNEQFF; CDR3 DNA: TGTGCCAGCAGTCCATCACCCGGACAGAAGGGCAATGAGCAGTTCTTC
clone size: NA; D gene: NA; V gene: TRBV27; J gene: TRBJ2-5; CDR3 protein: CASSGGETQYF; CDR3 DNA: TGTGCCAGCAGTGGCGGGGAGACCCAGTACTTC
clone size: once; D gene: NA; V gene: TRBV11-2; J gene: TRBJ1-6; CDR3 protein: CASSLPLSDSPLHF; CDR3 DNA: TGTGCCAGCAGCTTACCCCTTTCGGATTCACCCCTCCACTTT
clone size: once; D gene: TRBD2; V gene: TRBV4-3; J gene: TRBJ2-7; CDR3 protein: CASSPQELAGASSYEQYF; CDR3 DNA: TGCGCCAGCAGCCCTCAGGAACTAGCGGGCGCTAGCTCCTACGAGCAGTACTTC
clone size: NA; D gene: TRBD1; V gene: TRBV5-1; J gene: TRBJ1-1; CDR3 protein: CASSLVYRGGNTEAFF; CDR3 DNA: TGCGCCAGCAGCTTGGTCTACAGGGGAGGAAACACTGAAGCTTTCTTT
clone size: NA; D gene: TRBD2; V gene: TRBV2; J gene: TRBJ2-3; CDR3 protein: CASGLAGTTDTQYF; CDR3 DNA: TGTGCCAGCGGGTTAGCGGGAACCACAGATACGCAGTATTTT
clone size: NA; D gene: TRBD2; V gene: TRBV6-5; J gene: TRBJ2-1; CDR3 protein: CASSYSRNSGSNEQFF; CDR3 DNA: TGTGCCAGCAGTTACTCGAGAAATAGCGGGAGTAATGAGCAGTTCTTC
clone size: NA; D gene: TRBD1; V gene: TRBV18; J gene: TRBJ2-3; CDR3 protein: CASSPPGQGGDTQYF; CDR3 DNA: TGTGCCAGCTCACCTCCGGGACAGGGGGGAGATACGCAGTATTTT
clone size: NA; D gene: NA; V gene: TRBV11-2; J gene: TRBJ2-1; CDR3 protein: CASSLSGWAFF; CDR3 DNA: TGTGCCAGCAGCTTATCCGGCTGGGCGTTCTTC
clone size: NA; D gene: NA; V gene: TRBV27; J gene: TRBJ1-6; CDR3 protein: CASSLDSFGGLHF; CDR3 DNA: TGTGCCAGCAGTTTAGACTCGTTCGGGGGGCTCCACTTT
clone size: NA; D gene: TRBD1; V gene: TRBV19; J gene: TRBJ1-2; CDR3 protein: CASEGQLYGYTF; CDR3 DNA: TGTGCCAGCGAGGGACAGTTATATGGCTACACCTTC
clone size: NA; D gene: TRBD1; V gene: TRBV4-3; J gene: TRBJ1-1; CDR3 protein: CASSQTLQGSAFF; CDR3 DNA: TGCGCCAGCAGCCAAACCCTACAGGGGAGCGCTTTCTTT